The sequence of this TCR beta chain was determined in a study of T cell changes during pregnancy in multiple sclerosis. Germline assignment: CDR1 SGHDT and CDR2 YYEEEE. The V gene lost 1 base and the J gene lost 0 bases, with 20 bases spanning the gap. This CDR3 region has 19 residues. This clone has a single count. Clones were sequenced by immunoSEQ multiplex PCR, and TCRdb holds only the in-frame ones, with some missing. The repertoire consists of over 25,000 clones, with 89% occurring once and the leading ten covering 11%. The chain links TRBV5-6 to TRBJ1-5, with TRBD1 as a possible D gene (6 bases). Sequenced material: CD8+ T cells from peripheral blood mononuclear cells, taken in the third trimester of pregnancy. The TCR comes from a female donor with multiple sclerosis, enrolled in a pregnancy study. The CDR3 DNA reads TGTGCCAGCAGCTTGTCCCTAGACAGGAATCATTATAGCAATCAGCCCCAGCATTTT. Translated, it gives CASSLSLDRNHYSNQPQHF.